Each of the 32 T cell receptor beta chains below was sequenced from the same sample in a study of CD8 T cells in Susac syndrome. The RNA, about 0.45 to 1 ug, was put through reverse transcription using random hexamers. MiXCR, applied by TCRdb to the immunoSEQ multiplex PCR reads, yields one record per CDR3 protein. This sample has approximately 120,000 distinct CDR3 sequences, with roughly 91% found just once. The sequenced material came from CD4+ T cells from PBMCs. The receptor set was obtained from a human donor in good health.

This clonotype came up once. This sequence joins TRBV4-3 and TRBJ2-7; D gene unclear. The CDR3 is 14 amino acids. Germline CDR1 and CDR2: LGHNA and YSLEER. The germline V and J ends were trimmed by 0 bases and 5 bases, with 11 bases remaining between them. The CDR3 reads CASSQDFGSNEQYF. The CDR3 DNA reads TGCGCCAGCAGCCAAGATTTCGGTAGCAACGAGCAGTACTTC.

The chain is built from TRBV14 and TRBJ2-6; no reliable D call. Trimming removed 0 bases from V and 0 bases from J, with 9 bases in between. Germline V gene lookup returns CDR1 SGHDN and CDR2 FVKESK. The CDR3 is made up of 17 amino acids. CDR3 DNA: TGTGCCAGCAGCCAAGATGCCAGAATCTCTGGGGCCAACGTCCTGACTTTC. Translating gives CASSQDARISGANVLTF.

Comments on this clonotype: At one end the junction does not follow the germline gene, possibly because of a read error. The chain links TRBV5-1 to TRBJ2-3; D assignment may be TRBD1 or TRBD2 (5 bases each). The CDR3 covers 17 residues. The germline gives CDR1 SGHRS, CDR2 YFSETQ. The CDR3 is CAGSLFVGTETTDTQYF. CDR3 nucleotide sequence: TGCGCCGGCAGCTTGTTCGTGGGGACCGAGACCACAGATACGCAGTATTTT.

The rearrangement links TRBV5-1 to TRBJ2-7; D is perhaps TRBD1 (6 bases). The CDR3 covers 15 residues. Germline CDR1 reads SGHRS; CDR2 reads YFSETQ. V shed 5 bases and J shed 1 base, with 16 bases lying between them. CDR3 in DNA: TGCGCCAGCAGGCAACAGGGATCCCCTTCCTACGAGCAGTACTTC. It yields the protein CASRQQGSPSYEQYF. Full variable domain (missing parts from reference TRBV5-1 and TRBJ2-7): KAGVTQTPRYLIKTRGQQVTLSCSPISGHRSVSWYQQTPGQGLQFLFEYFSETQRNKGNFPGRFSGRQFSNSRSEMNVSTLELGDSALYLCASRQQGSPSYEQYFGPGTRLTVT.

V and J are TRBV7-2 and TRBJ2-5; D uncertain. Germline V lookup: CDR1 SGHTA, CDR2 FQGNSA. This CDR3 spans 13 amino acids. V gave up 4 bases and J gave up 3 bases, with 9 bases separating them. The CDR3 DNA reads TGTGCCAGCAGCTCCTGGGCCGAAGAGACCCAGTACTTC. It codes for CASSSWAEETQYF.

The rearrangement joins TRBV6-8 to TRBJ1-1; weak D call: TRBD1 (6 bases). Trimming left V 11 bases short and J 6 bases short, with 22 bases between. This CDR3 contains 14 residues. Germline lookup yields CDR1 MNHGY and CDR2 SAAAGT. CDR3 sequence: CARGQRSLGPEAFF. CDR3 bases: TGTGCCCGCGGACAGAGGAGTCTGGGGCCTGAAGCTTTCTTT.

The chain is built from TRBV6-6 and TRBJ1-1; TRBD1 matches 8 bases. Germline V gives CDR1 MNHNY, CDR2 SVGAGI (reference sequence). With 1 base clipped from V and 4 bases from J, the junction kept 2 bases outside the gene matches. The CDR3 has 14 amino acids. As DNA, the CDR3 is TGTGCCAGCAGTTACTGGACAGGGACCACTGAAGCTTTCTTT. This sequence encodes CASSYWTGTTEAFF.

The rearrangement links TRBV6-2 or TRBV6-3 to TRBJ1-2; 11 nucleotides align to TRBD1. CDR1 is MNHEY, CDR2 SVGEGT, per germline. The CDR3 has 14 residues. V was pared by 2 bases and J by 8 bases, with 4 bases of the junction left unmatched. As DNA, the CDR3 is TGTGCCAGCAGTTACGGACAGGGGGCGGGCGGCTACACCTTC. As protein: CASSYGQGAGGYTF.

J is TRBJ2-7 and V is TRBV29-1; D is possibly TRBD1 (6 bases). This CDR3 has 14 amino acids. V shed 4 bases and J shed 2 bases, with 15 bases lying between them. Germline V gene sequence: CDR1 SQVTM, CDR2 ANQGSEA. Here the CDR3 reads CSVVAGTQTYEQYF. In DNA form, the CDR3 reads TGCAGCGTTGTGGCCGGGACACAGACCTACGAGCAGTACTTC.

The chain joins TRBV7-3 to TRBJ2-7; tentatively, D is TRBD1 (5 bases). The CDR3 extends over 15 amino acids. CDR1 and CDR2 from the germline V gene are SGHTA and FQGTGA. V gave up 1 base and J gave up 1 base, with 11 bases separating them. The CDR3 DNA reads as TGTGCCAGCAGCTTAATCCAGGGTAGTTCCTACGAGCAGTACTTC. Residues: CASSLIQGSSYEQYF.

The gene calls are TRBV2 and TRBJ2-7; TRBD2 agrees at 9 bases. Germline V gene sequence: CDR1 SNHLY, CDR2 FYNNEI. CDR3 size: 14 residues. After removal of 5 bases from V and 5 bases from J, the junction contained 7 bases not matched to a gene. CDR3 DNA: TGTGCCAGCAGTTGGCGGGAGGGCCGCAACGAGCAGTACTTC. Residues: CASSWREGRNEQYF.

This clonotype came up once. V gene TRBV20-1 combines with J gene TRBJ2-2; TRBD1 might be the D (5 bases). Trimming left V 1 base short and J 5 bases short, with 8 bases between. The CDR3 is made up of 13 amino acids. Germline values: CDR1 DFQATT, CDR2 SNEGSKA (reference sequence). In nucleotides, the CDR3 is TGCAGTGCTAGAGTAGGGGTAACCGGGGAGCTGTTTTTT. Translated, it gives CSARVGVTGELFF.

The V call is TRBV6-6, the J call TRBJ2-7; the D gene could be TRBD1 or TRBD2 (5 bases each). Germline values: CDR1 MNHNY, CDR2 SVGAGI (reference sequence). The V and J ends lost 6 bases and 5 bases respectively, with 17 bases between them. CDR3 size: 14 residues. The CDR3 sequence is CASRDRPGSDEQYF. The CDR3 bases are TGTGCCAGCAGAGACCGTCCAGGGAGCGACGAGCAGTACTTC.

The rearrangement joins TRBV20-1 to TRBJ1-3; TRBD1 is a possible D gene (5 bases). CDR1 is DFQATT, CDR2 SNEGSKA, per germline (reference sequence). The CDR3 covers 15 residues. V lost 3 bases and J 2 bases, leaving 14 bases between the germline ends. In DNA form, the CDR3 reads TGCAGTGCTAGCACCCCCACAGGTGCTGGAAACACCATATATTTT. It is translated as CSASTPTGAGNTIYF.

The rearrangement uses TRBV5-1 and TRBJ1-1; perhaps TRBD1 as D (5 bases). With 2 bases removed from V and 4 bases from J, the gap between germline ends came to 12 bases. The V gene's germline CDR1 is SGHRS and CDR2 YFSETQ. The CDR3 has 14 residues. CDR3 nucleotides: TGCGCCAGCAGCTTACCAGGGAGAGGCACTGAAGCTTTCTTT. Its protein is CASSLPGRGTEAFF.

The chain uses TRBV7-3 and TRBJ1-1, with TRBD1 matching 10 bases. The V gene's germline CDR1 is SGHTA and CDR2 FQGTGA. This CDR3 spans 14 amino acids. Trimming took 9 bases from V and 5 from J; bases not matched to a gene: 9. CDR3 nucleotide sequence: TGTGCCAGTAGACAGGGGGCGGGAAGGACTGAAGCTTTCTTT. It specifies CASRQGAGRTEAFF.

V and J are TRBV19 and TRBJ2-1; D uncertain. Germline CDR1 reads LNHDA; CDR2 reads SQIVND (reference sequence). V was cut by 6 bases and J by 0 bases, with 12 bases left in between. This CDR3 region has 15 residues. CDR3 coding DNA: TGTGCCAGTAGCCCCCGGGCCGACTCCTACAATGAGCAGTTCTTC. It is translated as CASSPRADSYNEQFF. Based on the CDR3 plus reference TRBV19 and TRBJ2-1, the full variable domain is DGGITQSPKYLFRKEGQNVTLSCEQNLNHDAMYWYRQDPGQGLRLIYYSQIVNDFQKGDIAEGYSVSREKKESFPLTVTSAQKNPTAFYLCASSPRADSYNEQFFGPGTRLTVL.

CDR3 sequence (DNA): TGTGCCAGCAGTTACGGGGACACTGAAGCTTTCTTT. Translating gives CASSYGDTEAFF. The rearrangement uses TRBV6-2 or TRBV6-3 and TRBJ1-1, with no clear D. Germline CDR1 is MNHEY and CDR2 is SVGEGT. Trimming removed 2 bases from V and 3 bases from J, with 4 bases in between. The CDR3 loop spans 12 amino acids.

CDR3 DNA: TGCGCCAGCAGCCGAGGGACAGGAGCAGATACGCAGTATTTT. Its protein is CASSRGTGADTQYF. The chain is built from TRBV5-1 and TRBJ2-3, with TRBD1 identical over 8 bases. The junction had 5 bases not matched to a gene; V was cut back by 4 bases and J by 4 bases. Germline loops: CDR1 SGHRS, CDR2 YFSETQ. The CDR3 consists of 14 residues.

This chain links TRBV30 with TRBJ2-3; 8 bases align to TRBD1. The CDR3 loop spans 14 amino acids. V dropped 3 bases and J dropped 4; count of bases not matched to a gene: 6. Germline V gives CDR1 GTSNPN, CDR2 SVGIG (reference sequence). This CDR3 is CAWRQGVGADTQYF. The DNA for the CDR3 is TGTGCCTGGAGACAGGGGGTGGGGGCAGATACGCAGTATTTT.

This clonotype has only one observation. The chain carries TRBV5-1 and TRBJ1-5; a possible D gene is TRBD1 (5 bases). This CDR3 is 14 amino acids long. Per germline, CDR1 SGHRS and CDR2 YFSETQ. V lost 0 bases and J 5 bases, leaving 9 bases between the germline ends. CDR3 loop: CASSLDPGDQPQHF. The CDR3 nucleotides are TGCGCCAGCAGCTTGGATCCGGGGGATCAGCCCCAGCATTTT.

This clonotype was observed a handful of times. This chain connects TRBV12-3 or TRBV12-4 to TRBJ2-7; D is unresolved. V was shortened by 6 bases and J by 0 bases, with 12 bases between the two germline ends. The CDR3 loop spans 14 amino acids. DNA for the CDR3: TGTGCCAGCAGCCTAAGCAGTGGCTCCTACGAGCAGTACTTC. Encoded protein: CASSLSSGSYEQYF.

Here the CDR3 DNA reads TGTGCCAGCAGCCTCCTGAGGACTGTAAGTAATGAGCAGTTCTTC. Translation: CASSLLRTVSNEQFF. The chain has TRBV12-3 or TRBV12-4 and TRBJ2-1; tentative D call: TRBD2 (5 bases). The CDR3 contains 15 residues. Trimming cost V 6 bases and J 7 bases, with 19 bases left between them.

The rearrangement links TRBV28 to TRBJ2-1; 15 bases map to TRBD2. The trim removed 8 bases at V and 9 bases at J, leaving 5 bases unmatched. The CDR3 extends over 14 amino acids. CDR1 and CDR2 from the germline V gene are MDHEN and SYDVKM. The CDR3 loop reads CASHGLAGGGEQFF. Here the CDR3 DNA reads TGTGCCAGCCACGGACTAGCGGGGGGGGGTGAGCAGTTCTTC.

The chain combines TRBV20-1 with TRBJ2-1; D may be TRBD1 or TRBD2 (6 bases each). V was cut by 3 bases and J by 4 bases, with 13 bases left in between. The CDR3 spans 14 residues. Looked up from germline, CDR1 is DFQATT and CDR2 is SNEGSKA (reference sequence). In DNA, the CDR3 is TGCAGTGCTAGCGGGGGCCCGACTTACAATGAGCAGTTCTTC. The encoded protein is CSASGGPTYNEQFF.

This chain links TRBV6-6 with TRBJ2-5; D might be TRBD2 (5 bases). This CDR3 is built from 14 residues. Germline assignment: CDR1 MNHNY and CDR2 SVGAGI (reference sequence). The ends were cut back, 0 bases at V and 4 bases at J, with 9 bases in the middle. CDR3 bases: TGTGCCAGCAGTTACTCCCGGACTTTAGAGACCCAGTACTTC. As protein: CASSYSRTLETQYF.

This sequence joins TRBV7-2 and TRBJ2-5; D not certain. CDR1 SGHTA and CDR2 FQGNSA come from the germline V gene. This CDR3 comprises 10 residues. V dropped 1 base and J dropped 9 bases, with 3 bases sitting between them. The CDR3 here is CASSLGAQYF. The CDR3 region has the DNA TGTGCCAGCAGCTTAGGTGCCCAGTACTTC.

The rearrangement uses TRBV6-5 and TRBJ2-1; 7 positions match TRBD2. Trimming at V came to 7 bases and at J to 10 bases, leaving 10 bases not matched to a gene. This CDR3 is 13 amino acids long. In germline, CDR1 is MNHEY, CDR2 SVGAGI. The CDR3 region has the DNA TGTGCCAGCACTACGGGGAGGGTAAACGAGCAGTTCTTC. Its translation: CASTTGRVNEQFF.

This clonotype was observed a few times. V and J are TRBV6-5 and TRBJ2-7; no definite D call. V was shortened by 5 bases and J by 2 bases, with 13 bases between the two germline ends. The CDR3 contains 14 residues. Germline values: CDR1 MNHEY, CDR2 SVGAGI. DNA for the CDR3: TGTGCCAGCAGTCGCCGGACGCATCCCTACGAGCAGTACTTC. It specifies CASSRRTHPYEQYF.

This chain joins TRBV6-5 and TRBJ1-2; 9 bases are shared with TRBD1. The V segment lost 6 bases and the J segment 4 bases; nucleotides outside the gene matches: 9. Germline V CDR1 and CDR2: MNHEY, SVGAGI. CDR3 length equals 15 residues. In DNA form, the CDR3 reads TGTGCCAGCAGCCGATGGACAGGGGAGGTCTATGGCTACACCTTC. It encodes CASSRWTGEVYGYTF.

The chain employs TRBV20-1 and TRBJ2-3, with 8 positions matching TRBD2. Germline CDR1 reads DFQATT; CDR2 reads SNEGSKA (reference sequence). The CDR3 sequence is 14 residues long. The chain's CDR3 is CTLTSGSNTDTQYF. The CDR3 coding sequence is TGCACCCTTACTAGCGGTAGCAATACAGATACGCAGTATTTT.

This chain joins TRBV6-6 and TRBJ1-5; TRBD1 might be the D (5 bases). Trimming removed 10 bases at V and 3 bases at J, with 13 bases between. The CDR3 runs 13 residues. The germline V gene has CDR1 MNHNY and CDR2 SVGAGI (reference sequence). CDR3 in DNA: TGTGCCAACGCGCAGGGTCCCAATCAGCCCCAGCATTTT. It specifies CANAQGPNQPQHF.